This T cell receptor beta chain was recovered during a study of blood T cell repertoires in COVID-19. This CDR3 comprises 18 residues. V dropped 4 bases and J dropped 2 bases, with 23 bases sitting between them. Germline CDR1 reads SGHKS; CDR2 reads YYEKEE (reference sequence). The data were produced by immunoSEQ multiplex PCR, yet TCRdb's version contains in-frame clones alone and is incomplete. The table shows around 100,000 clones, with roughly 80% occurring only once. The chain is built from TRBV5-5 and TRBJ2-3; tentatively, D is TRBD2 (5 bases). The origin of this receptor is a human donor in a cohort sampled during active COVID-19. Sequencing input: peripheral blood. The CDR3 is CASSSVRFLAAITDTQYF. The CDR3 DNA reads TGTGCCAGCAGCAGCGTTAGGTTTCTAGCAGCTATCACAGATACGCAGTATTTT.